This TCR beta chain derives from a study of CD8 T cells in ankylosing spondylitis (TCRdb year 2017). Regarding the research as a whole: The study profiled T cell receptor beta repertoires in healthy donors and ankylosing spondylitis patients to find disease-linked TCR variants. The full study cohort comprised 25 ankylosing spondylitis patients and over a hundred healthy donors. Peripheral blood samples were taken, and synovial fluid was additionally collected from ankylosing spondylitis patients.

This clonotype was detected a few times. Its cognate antigen has yet to be identified. No base quality values were provided; no much bigger clone lies one nucleotide off. Sequencer: Illumina HiSeq 2500. Quantitative 5'-RACE with molecular barcodes was used to prepare TCR beta libraries. As for the authors' bioinformatics: A new computational method based on a probabilistic model of VDJ rearrangement was used to identify disease-linked TCR variants. The public reads were reprocessed in TCRdb via fastp at Q25 and MiXCR, keeping in-frame beta chains. Entries that share a CDR3 protein sequence are merged under the most common genes and DNA. For this entry, the V and J calls and clone size follow TCRdb and not the study's own pipeline. This sample holds 200,000 to 250,000 distinct CDR3 sequences; around 20% were observed only once. Of the sample, about 39% falls within the top ten clones. CDR1 and CDR2 were assigned from the germline V gene as SQVTM and ANQGSEA. The CDR3 sequence holds 11 residues, the cysteine and phenylalanine included. The read is trimmed to its CDR3 DNA, 33 bases read in frame from base 1.

Summary of the overall study and its limitations: The disease-linked clones showed a CD8+ phenotype and occurred at relatively low frequencies in peripheral blood. Some TCR beta motif variants had previously been reported in synovial fluid and blood of reactive arthritis patients, which suggested common disease-initiation mechanisms. Blood from ankylosing spondylitis patients appeared to be characterized by a TCR beta motif composed of 7 to 9 highly homologous amino acid variants. The disease-linked clones were reported to be significantly enriched in matched synovial fluid samples from ankylosing spondylitis patients.

This TCR was recovered from a male donor with ankylosing spondylitis. The source material was blood, either unsorted or a sorted T cell fraction (not recorded which). The rearranged segments are TRBV29-1 and TRBJ1-2; 8 middle bases align to TRBD1. The nucleotide sequence reads TGCGTTACAGGGGGGTTCTATGGCTACACCTTC. This codes for CVTGGFYGYTF.